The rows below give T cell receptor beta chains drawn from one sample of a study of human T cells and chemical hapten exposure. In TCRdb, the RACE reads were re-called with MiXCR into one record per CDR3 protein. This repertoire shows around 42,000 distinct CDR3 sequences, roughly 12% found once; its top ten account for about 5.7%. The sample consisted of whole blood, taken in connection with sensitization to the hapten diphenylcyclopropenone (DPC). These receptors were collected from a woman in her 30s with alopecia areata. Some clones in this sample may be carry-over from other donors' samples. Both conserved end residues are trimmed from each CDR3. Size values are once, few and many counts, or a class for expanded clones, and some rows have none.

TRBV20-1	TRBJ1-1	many	SATFDRVTEAF
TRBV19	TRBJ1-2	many	ASSGDRIYGYT
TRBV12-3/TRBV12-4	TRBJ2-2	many	ASSSQEGKGELF
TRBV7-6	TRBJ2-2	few	ASSPTPWGRTGELF
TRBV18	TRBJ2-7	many	ASSPSPGAGEQY
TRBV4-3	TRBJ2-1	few	ASSQRAGALNEQF
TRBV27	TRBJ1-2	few	ASSPHRDGIYGYT
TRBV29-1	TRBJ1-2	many	SVQGAGGYT
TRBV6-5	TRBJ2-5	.	ASSYSKPEETQY
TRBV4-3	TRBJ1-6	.	ASSRADNSPLH
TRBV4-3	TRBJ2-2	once	ASSQESYGELF
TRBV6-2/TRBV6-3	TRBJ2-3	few	ASSPRRVETQY
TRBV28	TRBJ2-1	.	ASSEGRSQKNNEQF
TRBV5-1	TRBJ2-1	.	ASNVAETYNEQF
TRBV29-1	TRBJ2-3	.	SDIAQGSTDTQY
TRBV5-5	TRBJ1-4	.	ASTFTREKLF
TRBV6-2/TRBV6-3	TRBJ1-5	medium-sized	ASSYSEEKPQH
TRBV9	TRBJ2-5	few	ASTPGMYQETQY
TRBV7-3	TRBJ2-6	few	ASGSGANVLT
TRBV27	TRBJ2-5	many	ASSLGTLAGQETQY
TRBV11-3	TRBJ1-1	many	ASSLEGDDTEAF
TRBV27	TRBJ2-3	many	ASASGSIDTQY
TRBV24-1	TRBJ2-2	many	ATDTGELF
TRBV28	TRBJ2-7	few	ASSLLGTGGEEQY
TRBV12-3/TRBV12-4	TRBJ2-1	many	ASSLLAEGTYNEQF
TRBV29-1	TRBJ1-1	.	SVEEVFLGGAF
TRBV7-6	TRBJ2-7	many	ASSFRPTREQY
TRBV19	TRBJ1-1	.	ASTENVNTEAF
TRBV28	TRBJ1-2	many	ASSDEIGESGYT
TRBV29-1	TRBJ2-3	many	SVAAFQDTQY
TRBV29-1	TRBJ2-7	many	SVVGTRDREQY
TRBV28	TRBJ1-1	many	ASSLPGRWNTEAF
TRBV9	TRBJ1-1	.	ASSVAPGLNTEAF
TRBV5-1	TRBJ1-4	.	ASAPTGSYEKLF
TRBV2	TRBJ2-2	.	ASSPTGGRTGELF
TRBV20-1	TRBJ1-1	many	SARDTLNTEAF
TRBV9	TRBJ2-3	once	ASSVTASGSGTDTQY
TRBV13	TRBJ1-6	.	ASSISGGSHSPLH
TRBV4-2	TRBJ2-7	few	ASSQATSSYEQY
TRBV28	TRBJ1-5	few	ASLADSWYSNQPQH
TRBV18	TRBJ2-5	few	ASSPSEETQY
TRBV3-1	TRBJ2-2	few	ASSQRTSGGELF
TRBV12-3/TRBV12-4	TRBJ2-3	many	ASSFGKKGPDTQY
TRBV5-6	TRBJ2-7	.	ASSLGDRGYYEQY
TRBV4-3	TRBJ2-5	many	ASSQTLAAGETQY
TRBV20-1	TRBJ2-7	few	SAMGLAGGAYEQY
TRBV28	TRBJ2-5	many	ASRVEGAGTQY
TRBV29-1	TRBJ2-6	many	SVDGGANVLT
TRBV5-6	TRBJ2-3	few	ASSYRDREDTQY
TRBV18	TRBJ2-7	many	ASSPNRDYEQY
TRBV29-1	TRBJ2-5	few	SARTGFLETQY
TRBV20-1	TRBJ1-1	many	SAGSGGSDTEAF
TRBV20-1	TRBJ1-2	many	SAREGTAYGYT
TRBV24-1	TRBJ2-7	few	ATSDPTDRSTSGYEQY
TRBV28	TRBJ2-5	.	TSSLWDETQY
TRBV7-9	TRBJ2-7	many	ASSPGLVYEQY
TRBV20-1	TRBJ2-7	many	SALTSGRAYEQY
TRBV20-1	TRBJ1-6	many	SARGGPSPLH
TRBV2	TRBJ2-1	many	ASSGRDTTFYNEQF
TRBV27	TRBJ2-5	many	ASSSTGQETQY